This T cell receptor (beta chain) was captured in a study of cytomegalovirus exposure and HLA in healthy donors. The PCR contained 60 Vbeta and 13 Jbeta primers. Repertoires were generated with immunoSEQ multiplex PCR, while TCRdb's copy carries only in-frame clones and drops some. The sample lists about 60,000 clones; roughly 70% were seen once. The donors, nominally healthy at sampling, likely had unrecorded immune exposures. V was cut by 7 bases and J by 3 bases, with 6 bases left in between. This CDR3 has 11 amino acids. The germline CDR1 and CDR2 sequences are LNHDA and SQIVND (reference sequence). As to this clone: The antigen is undetermined.

Overall study results and limits: A missense DCLRE1C variant was associated with V- and J-gene trimming of TCR beta chains in a later analysis, and an independent cohort replicated the association.

The specimen sequenced was PBMCs. The sequence came from a woman in her sixties in good health and CMV-seropositive. The rearrangement links TRBV19 to TRBJ1-1, with D perhaps TRBD1 (5 bases). CDR3 in amino acids: CASKGDTEAFF. CDR3 DNA: TGTGCCAGTAAAGGGGACACTGAAGCTTTCTTT.